The text below deals with one T cell receptor (beta chain). Per the original data handling: Reference gene primers were amplified, and this amplification served to estimate nucleated cell counts. Data came from immunoSEQ multiplex PCR; TCRdb stores just in-frame clones and leaves some out. V and J calls plus clone size are reproduced from that table; the DNA served to infer D and trimming. The table lists 70,000 or so clones, almost 80% of them singletons. The data are from a study of blood T cell repertoires in COVID-19. Study-wide context: Whether acute or convalescent, the COVID-19 samples came from the United States, Italy and Spain. T cells, B-cell-depleted T cells, or PBMCs supplied cDNA or gDNA.

The specimen was peripheral blood. The receptor comes from a man between 60 and 75 years old with acute or convalescent COVID-19.

The CDR3 coding sequence is TGTGCCAGCAAAGACAGTAACAATTCACCCCTCCACTTT. It encodes CASKDSNNSPLHF. V gene TRBV6-6 combines with J gene TRBJ1-6; tentative D call: TRBD1 (5 bases). The CDR3 is 13 amino acids. Germline CDR1 reads MNHNY; CDR2 reads SVGAGI (reference sequence). With 7 bases removed from V and 7 bases from J, the gap between germline ends came to 11 bases.